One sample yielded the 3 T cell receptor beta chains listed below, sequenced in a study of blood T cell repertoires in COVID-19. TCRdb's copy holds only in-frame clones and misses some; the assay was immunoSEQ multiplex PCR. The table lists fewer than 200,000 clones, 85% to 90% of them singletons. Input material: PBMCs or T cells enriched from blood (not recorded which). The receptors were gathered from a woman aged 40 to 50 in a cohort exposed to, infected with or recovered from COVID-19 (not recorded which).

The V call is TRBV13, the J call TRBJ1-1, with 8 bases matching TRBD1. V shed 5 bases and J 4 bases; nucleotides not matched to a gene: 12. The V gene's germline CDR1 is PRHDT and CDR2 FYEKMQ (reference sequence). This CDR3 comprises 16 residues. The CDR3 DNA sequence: TGTGCCAGCAGCGGGACAGGACAGCAGGGCGTCACTGAAGCTTTCTTT. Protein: CASSGTGQQGVTEAFF.

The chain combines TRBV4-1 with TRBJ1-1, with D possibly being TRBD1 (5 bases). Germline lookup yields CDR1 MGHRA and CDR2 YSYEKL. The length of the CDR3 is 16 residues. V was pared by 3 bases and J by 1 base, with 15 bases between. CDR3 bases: TGCGCCAGCAGCCAGACCCTTTGGACAACGAACACTGAAGCTTTCTTT. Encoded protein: CASSQTLWTTNTEAFF.

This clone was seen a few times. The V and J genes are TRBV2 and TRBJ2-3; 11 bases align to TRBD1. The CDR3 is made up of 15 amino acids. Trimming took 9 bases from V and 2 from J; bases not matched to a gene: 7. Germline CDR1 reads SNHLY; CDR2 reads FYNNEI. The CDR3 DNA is TGTGCCAGTAAGGGGGACAGGGGGTACACAGATACGCAGTATTTT. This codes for CASKGDRGYTDTQYF. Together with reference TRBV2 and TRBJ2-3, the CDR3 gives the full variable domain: EPEVTQTPSHQVTQMGQEVILRCVPISNHLYFYWYRQILGQKVEFLVSFYNNEISEKSEIFDDQFSVERPDGSNFTLKIRSTKLEDSAMYFCASKGDRGYTDTQYFGPGTRLTVL.